One and the same sample provided the 11 T cell receptor beta chains below, sequenced in a study of molecular identifiers for immune sequencing clone quantification (dated by TCRdb to between 2017 and 2018). The protocol used for the library was PCR. The listed sequencing device is Illumina HiSeq 4000. TCRdb reprocessed the public reads (quality trimming at Q25 with fastp, clone calling with MiXCR) and kept in-frame beta chains. Identical CDR3 protein sequences are pooled into one entry, listed with their most common genes and DNA. This sample holds about 640,000 distinct CDR3 sequences; 20% were observed only once. Approximately 0.9% of the sample rests with the top ten. The specimen was naive CD8+ T cells from blood, with Jurkat cell RNA spiked in. Taken with the paper, the label for cell subset or site translates to: FACS-sorted CD8+CD4-CCR7+CD45RA+ naive T cells. The receptors were sampled from a human donor in good health. Some libraries in this study had Jurkat cell RNA spiked in.

This clonotype was recorded many times. This chain links TRBV15 with TRBJ2-3; 7 nucleotides line up with TRBD2. After removal of 1 base from V and 0 bases from J, the junction contained 16 bases not matched to a gene. The germline V gene encodes CDR1 LNHNV and CDR2 YYDKDF (reference sequence). The CDR3 is 20 residues long. The CDR3 bases are TGTGCCACCAGCAGAGTCGGTAGAGTCACTAGCGACCTCAGCACAGATACGCAGTATTTT. Translated, it gives CATSRVGRVTSDLSTDTQYF.

This clonotype showed up many times. The rearrangement joins TRBV5-4 to TRBJ2-5; the D is unclear. V lost 9 bases, J lost 2 bases, and 14 bases lay in between. CDR3 length equals 13 residues. Per the germline V gene, CDR1 is SGHNT and CDR2 is YYREEE (reference sequence). The CDR3 DNA reads TGTGCCATCCAGTTTAGCCATCAAGAGACCCAGTACTTC. Protein product: CAIQFSHQETQYF.

The chain recombines TRBV19 with TRBJ2-7; the D gene is possibly TRBD1 (6 bases). V was trimmed by 5 bases and J by 2 bases, leaving 13 bases between them. Germline CDR1 LNHDA, CDR2 SQIVND (reference sequence). The CDR3 is made up of 14 amino acids. The CDR3 region has the DNA TGTGCCAGTAGTCCACAGGGATTACCCTACGAGCAGTACTTC. Protein product: CASSPQGLPYEQYF.

Of note for this clonotype: A much larger clone is a single base away; this may be a read error. The J gene is TRBJ2-7, the V gene TRBV3-1, with TRBD2 matching 10 bases. Germline V gene lookup returns CDR1 LGHDT and CDR2 YNNKEL (reference sequence). The CDR3 covers 15 residues. CDR3 loop: CVSSQVLAGYYEQYF. CDR3 nucleotides: TGTGTCAGCAGCCAAGTACTAGCGGGATATTACGAGCAGTACTTC.

This clonotype has at least ten counts. The chain combines TRBV20-1 with TRBJ2-7; 9 bases align to TRBD1. V shed 6 bases and J 5 bases; nucleotides not matched to a gene: 11. This CDR3 region has 14 residues. Germline V CDR1 and CDR2: DFQATT, SNEGSKA (reference sequence). CDR3 region: CSASPGQGWNEQYF. The CDR3 nucleotides read TGCAGTGCATCTCCGGGACAGGGCTGGAACGAGCAGTACTTC.

To note about this clonotype: A much larger clone sits a single nucleotide away, making a read error possible. The rearrangement joins TRBV29-1 to TRBJ2-2; 8 bases agree with TRBD1. There are 13 residues in the CDR3. The germline V gene encodes CDR1 SQVTM and CDR2 ANQGSEA. V gave up 6 bases and J gave up 4 bases; unmatched junction bases: 4. In DNA form, the CDR3 reads TGCAGCGTCACAACAGGGGGCACCGGGGAGCTGTTTTTT. It translates to CSVTTGGTGELFF.

Details on this clonotype: Just one base apart from a much larger clone, this may be a read error. The rearrangement links TRBV4-1 to TRBJ2-7, with TRBD1 matching over 8 bases. The germline V gene has CDR1 MGHRA and CDR2 YSYEKL. The CDR3 covers 14 residues. The DNA for the CDR3 is TGCGCCAGCACCCAAGGACAGGGCCCCTACGGGCAGTACTTC. This gives the protein CASTQGQGPYGQYF.

The chain has TRBV20-1 and TRBJ2-1; 11 bases are a match to TRBD2. This CDR3 is 18 amino acids long. V lost 0 bases and J lost 3; bases outside the gene matches: 10. Germline-derived CDR1 and CDR2 are DFQATT and SNEGSKA (reference sequence). This CDR3 reads CSARDLGTSGLLYNEQFF. For the CDR3, the DNA is TGCAGTGCTAGAGATCTGGGGACTAGCGGCTTACTCTACAATGAGCAGTTCTTC.

With regard to this clonotype: A much larger clone differs from this one at a single base, so this may be a read error. The V gene is TRBV3-1, the J gene TRBJ2-7; perhaps TRBD2 as D (5 bases). Germline V CDR1 and CDR2: LGHDT, YNNKEL (reference sequence). CDR3 length: 19 residues. V was clipped by 4 bases and J by 3 bases, with 28 bases between them. CDR3 sequence (DNA): TGTGCCAGCAGCCGAGCTATAGGGCCATTGACACATCGGGACTACGAGCAGTACTTC. It specifies CASSRAIGPLTHRDYEQYF.

Points on this clonotype: A junction boundary mismatches the germline segment, possibly from a read error. The gene calls are TRBV28 and TRBJ2-1; 10 bases are shared with TRBD2. This CDR3 contains 15 residues. Germline V gene lookup returns CDR1 MDHEN and CDR2 SYDVKM. The CDR3 nucleotides read TGTGTCAGCAGTCACGGGACTAGCGAGATCAATGAGCAGTTCTTC. This gives the protein CVSSHGTSEINEQFF.

The chain recombines TRBV10-3 with TRBJ2-7; unclear D gene. Trimming shortened V by 0 bases and J by 7 bases, and 16 bases separated the two germline ends. Germline-derived CDR1 and CDR2 are ENHRY and SYGVKD. The CDR3 extends over 15 amino acids. DNA of the CDR3: TGTGCCATCAGTGAGTCGCGCGCTAACGTGTTAGAGCAGTACTTC. It specifies CAISESRANVLEQYF.